The 15 T cell receptor beta chains listed next were all sequenced from one sample in a study of T cells in Graves' hyperthyroidism and ophthalmopathy. The investigators amplified TCR beta CDR3 regions from RNA transcripts. The primer set for the first-round RT-PCR of the TCR CDR3 was HTBI. TCRdb used MiXCR to reprocess the multiplex PCR reads, holding one entry per CDR3 protein. The data contain some 720,000 distinct CDR3 sequences, 15% to 20% of them singletons. The sample was blood. The receptors stem from a man between 18 and 35 years old with Graves' hyperthyroidism.

This clonotype appeared many times. The CDR3 region has the DNA TGTGCCAGCAGCTATGGACTAGCGGGAGCCAATGAGCAGTTCTTC. This codes for CASSYGLAGANEQFF. The chain joins TRBV7-2 to TRBJ2-1; 13 bases match TRBD2. In germline, CDR1 is SGHTA, CDR2 FQGNSA. The CDR3 extends over 15 amino acids. The J segment lost 6 bases and the V segment lost 4 bases, leaving 3 bases of the junction unmatched.

This clonotype was observed a handful of times. This chain uses TRBV19 with TRBJ1-5, with 8 bases identical to TRBD1. The CDR3 runs to 13 residues. Germline CDR1 and CDR2: LNHDA and SQIVND (reference sequence). With 3 bases clipped from V and 7 bases from J, the junction kept 2 bases outside the gene matches. The CDR3 protein is CASSMTGDQPQHF. DNA of the CDR3: TGTGCCAGTAGTATGACAGGGGACCAGCCCCAGCATTTT.

This clonotype was seen a handful of times. V usage is TRBV3-1 and J usage is TRBJ1-4, with TRBD1 as a possible D gene (5 bases). The CDR3 consists of 15 residues. CDR1 and CDR2 (germline): LGHDT, YNNKEL (reference sequence). V was pared by 2 bases and J by 7 bases, with 14 bases between. CDR3 loop: CASSQPGGVREKLFF. The CDR3 DNA sequence: TGTGCCAGCAGCCAACCCGGGGGGGTGCGTGAAAAACTGTTTTTT.

The table lists this clonotype with many counts. The V call is TRBV6-2 or TRBV6-3, the J call TRBJ1-2; 7 bases are shared with TRBD1. Germline V gene data show CDR1 as MNHEY and CDR2 as SVGEGT. Germline trimming cut 5 bases from V and 8 bases from J; bases unmatched to any gene: 8. This CDR3 is 13 amino acids long. CDR3 region: CASSDDREEGYTF. The CDR3 region has the DNA TGTGCCAGCAGTGACGACAGGGAGGAAGGCTACACCTTC.

This clonotype was seen repeatedly, ten times or more. The chain recombines TRBV7-2 with TRBJ2-1, with D hard to call. The V end was cut by 3 bases, the J end by 9 bases, with 9 bases between. The CDR3 extends over 12 amino acids. Germline assignment: CDR1 SGHTA and CDR2 FQGNSA. DNA for the CDR3: TGTGCCAGCAGCTTCGGGTATAGTGAGCAGTTCTTC. It codes for CASSFGYSEQFF.

Many counts were recorded for this clonotype. The rearrangement joins TRBV6-1 to TRBJ2-1, with a weak D call TRBD2 (6 bases). Germline loops: CDR1 MNHNS, CDR2 SASEGT. The V end lost 6 bases, the J end lost 8 bases, and 8 bases lay between the germline ends. The CDR3 is 11 amino acids. CDR3 nucleotide sequence: TGTGCCAGCAGACTAGCATATGAGCAGTTCTTC. The encoded protein is CASRLAYEQFF.

The chain carries TRBV20-1 and TRBJ2-7, with TRBD1 matching over 9 bases. V lost 4 bases to trimming and J lost 1 base; unmatched junction nucleotides: 8. This CDR3 comprises 15 residues. Looked up from germline, CDR1 is DFQATT and CDR2 is SNEGSKA (reference sequence). The CDR3 loop reads CSATTGQGLSYEQYF. CDR3 sequence (DNA): TGCAGTGCTACCACGGGACAGGGCCTGTCCTACGAGCAGTACTTC.

A word on this clonotype: This sequence may be a read error, since a much larger clone differs from it by one base. This chain connects TRBV6-1 to TRBJ1-1; D is unclear. The CDR3 has 14 amino acids. Germline-derived CDR1 and CDR2 are MNHNS and SASEGT. V was shortened by 4 bases and J by 5 bases, with 14 bases between the two germline ends. The CDR3 spells CASSGAVGVTEAFF. In DNA, the CDR3 is TGTGCCAGCAGTGGGGCGGTGGGAGTAACTGAAGCTTTCTTT.

This clonotype came up a few times. The chain uses TRBV6-2 or TRBV6-3 and TRBJ2-2; TRBD1 matches 9 bases. The CDR3 runs 15 residues. Per the germline V gene, CDR1 is MNHEY and CDR2 is SVGEGT. V gave up 6 bases and J gave up 6 bases; unmatched junction bases: 8. The CDR3 bases are TGTGCCAGCAGCCGGGACAGGGAGACCGCCGGGGAGCTGTTTTTT. Amino acids: CASSRDRETAGELFF.

The rearrangement uses TRBV12-3 or TRBV12-4 and TRBJ1-2, with D tentatively TRBD1 (5 bases). The CDR3 contains 14 residues. V lost 3 bases and J lost 0, with 8 bases in between. This chain's CDR3 is CASSFDRTNYGYTF. The CDR3 region has the DNA TGTGCCAGCAGTTTCGACAGAACTAACTATGGCTACACCTTC.

CDR3 sequence: CSARDIQETQYF. The CDR3 DNA reads TGCAGTGCTCGGGACATCCAAGAGACCCAGTACTTC. The V and J genes are TRBV20-1 and TRBJ2-5; D may be TRBD1 (6 bases). This CDR3 is built from 12 residues. Germline V gene sequence: CDR1 DFQATT, CDR2 SNEGSKA (reference sequence). The germline V and J ends were trimmed by 5 bases and 1 base, with 8 bases remaining between them.

This clonotype was observed a few times. The chain couples TRBV3-1 to TRBJ2-1, with 7 positions matching TRBD2. This CDR3 is built from 14 residues. Germline-derived CDR1 and CDR2 are LGHDT and YNNKEL (reference sequence). V gave up 6 bases and J gave up 4 bases; unmatched junction bases: 6. The CDR3 loop reads CASSERGSYNEQFF. DNA for the CDR3: TGTGCCAGCAGTGAGCGGGGCTCGTACAATGAGCAGTTCTTC.

Remarks on this clonotype: This may arise from a read error, as a much more abundant clone is one base away. The chain combines TRBV30 with TRBJ1-5; D is ambiguous. The CDR3 extends over 13 amino acids. CDR1 and CDR2 from the germline V gene are GTSNPN and SVGIG (reference sequence). CDR3: CPWSVSLDQPQHF. In nucleotides, the CDR3 is TGTCCCTGGAGTGTCAGTTTGGATCAGCCCCAGCATTTT.

This clonotype was picked up many times. The chain recombines TRBV12-3 or TRBV12-4 with TRBJ2-2, with D possibly matching TRBD2 (6 bases). Trimming removed 6 bases from V and 6 bases from J, with 17 bases in between. The CDR3 loop spans 15 amino acids. The CDR3 DNA follows: TGTGCCAGCAGACCCCGGGACTCATGGGCCGGGGAGCTGTTTTTT. It translates to CASRPRDSWAGELFF.

This clonotype was detected only a few times. The chain carries TRBV4-1 and TRBJ2-7; 11 bases map to TRBD2. V shed 4 bases and J 2 bases; nucleotides not matched to a gene: 7. CDR3 length: 16 residues. Germline lookup yields CDR1 MGHRA and CDR2 YSYEKL. As DNA, the CDR3 is TGCGCCAGCAGCCTCCTAGCGGGAGGCGAACCCTACGAGCAGTACTTC. Encoded protein: CASSLLAGGEPYEQYF.